Below, 28 T cell receptor beta chains from the same sample are listed, as sequenced in a study of blood T cell repertoires in COVID-19 (dated by TCRdb to the early 2020s). Library creation used the immunoSEQ multiplex PCR assay. TCRdb re-hosts the immuneACCESS table, in-frame sequences only. Its copies lack some clones; in the studies checked, an unresolved V gene accounts for under half of them, and the cause for the rest is not known. The sample table lists over 45,000 clones, about nine tenths of them with a count of one. The top ten clones comprise 5.5% to 7.5% of the sample. Sequencing was performed on peripheral blood. Every receptor here comes from a man over 45 with active COVID-19.

This chain uses TRBV27 with TRBJ1-6, with D tentatively TRBD1 (6 bases). The V gene's germline CDR1 is MNHEY and CDR2 SMNVEV (reference sequence). The V end lost 5 bases, the J end lost 8 bases, and 7 bases lay between the germline ends. The length of the CDR3 is 12 residues. In DNA, the CDR3 is TGTGCCAGCAGTCGACAGGATTCACCCCTCCACTTT. It codes for CASSRQDSPLHF.

The chain couples TRBV5-8 to TRBJ2-1; 12 nucleotides align to TRBD2. Germline assignment: CDR1 SGHTS and CDR2 YDEGEE. The CDR3 extends over 16 amino acids. V dropped 4 bases and J dropped 9; count of bases not matched to a gene: 11. CDR3: CASSPPPSGRAGEQFF. The CDR3 region has the DNA TGTGCCAGCAGCCCCCCCCCTAGCGGGAGGGCCGGTGAGCAGTTCTTC.

The chain carries TRBV9 and TRBJ1-6; 9 bases fit TRBD1. The CDR3 has 15 amino acids. Per germline, CDR1 SGDLS and CDR2 YYNGEE. J was trimmed by 8 bases and V by 3 bases; bases with no gene match: 6. Here the CDR3 DNA reads TGTGCCAGCAGCGCCACGGGACAGGGAGATTCACCCCTCCACTTT. Protein product: CASSATGQGDSPLHF.

This clone has more than one count but fewer than ten. The chain uses TRBV7-9 and TRBJ1-3; the D gene is possibly TRBD1 (5 bases). Trimming cost V 6 bases and J 2 bases, with 20 bases left between them. The CDR3 contains 17 residues. Looked up from germline, CDR1 is SEHNR and CDR2 is FQNEAQ (reference sequence). The CDR3 DNA reads as TGTGCCAGCAGATTCCTTAGGCCTCAGGGTACTGGAAACACCATATATTTT. Translation gives CASRFLRPQGTGNTIYF.

A remark on this clone: No DNA is shown, since the ends of the CDR3 on it are uncertain; the CDR3 is the one TCRdb lists. The rearrangement joins TRBV5-4 to TRBJ2-2; the table's TRBD1 call for D was not verified on the DNA. Germline V gives CDR1 SGHNT, CDR2 YYREEE (reference sequence). The CDR3 spans 16 residues, counting both ends. The CDR3 loop is CASSFLWLTNTGELFF.

V and J are TRBV10-1 and TRBJ1-4; a possible D gene is TRBD1 (5 bases). Germline values: CDR1 WNHNN, CDR2 SYGVQD (reference sequence). Trimming shortened V by 9 bases and J by 4 bases, and 12 bases separated the two germline ends. The CDR3 has 13 amino acids. This CDR3 reads CARLRGYNEKLFF. CDR3 sequence (DNA): TGCGCCAGGCTAAGGGGATATAATGAAAAACTGTTTTTT.

This clone occurred once. V gene TRBV10-3 combines with J gene TRBJ2-1; 7 nucleotides align to TRBD2. Germline trimming cut 8 bases from V and 5 bases from J; bases unmatched to any gene: 12. Germline assignment: CDR1 ENHRY and CDR2 SYGVKD. CDR3 length: 15 amino acids. The CDR3 loop is CAICGWGGRDNEQFF. The CDR3 DNA sequence: TGTGCCATCTGTGGGTGGGGGGGGAGGGACAATGAGCAGTTCTTC.

J is TRBJ2-7 and V is TRBV2; tentatively, D is TRBD2 (5 bases). The CDR3 has 14 amino acids. The germline V gene has CDR1 SNHLY and CDR2 FYNNEI. V lost 3 bases and J lost 4, with 13 bases in between. CDR3 DNA: TGTGCCAGCAGTGAGGCCGCCGGGATTTACGAGCAGTACTTC. Translated, it gives CASSEAAGIYEQYF.

The chain has TRBV5-1 and TRBJ2-2; 11 nucleotides match TRBD2. The CDR3 runs 19 residues. CDR1 and CDR2 (germline): SGHRS, YFSETQ. V lost 4 bases, J lost 3 bases, and 14 bases stayed unmatched. CDR3 coding DNA: TGCGCCAGCAGCCCGGCTAGCGGGAGGAAAAGGATAGACACCGGGGAGCTGTTTTTT. Its protein is CASSPASGRKRIDTGELFF. Full variable domain (rest looked up from reference TRBV5-1 and TRBJ2-2): KAGVTQTPRYLIKTRGQQVTLSCSPISGHRSVSWYQQTPGQGLQFLFEYFSETQRNKGNFPGRFSGRQFSNSRSEMNVSTLELGDSALYLCASSPASGRKRIDTGELFFGEGSRLTVL.

The V and J genes are TRBV19 and TRBJ2-7; TRBD2 matches 12 bases. The germline CDR1 and CDR2 sequences are LNHDA and SQIVND (reference sequence). Trimming at V came to 6 bases and at J to 4 bases, leaving 4 bases not matched to a gene. This CDR3 is built from 14 residues. The CDR3 coding sequence is TGTGCCAGTAGCAGACTAGCGGGAGATTACGAGCAGTACTTC. As protein: CASSRLAGDYEQYF.

The rearrangement uses TRBV4-3 and TRBJ1-6, with 8 bases fitting TRBD1. CDR1 is LGHNA, CDR2 YSLEER, per germline. The CDR3 consists of 15 residues. The J segment lost 9 bases and the V segment lost 1 base, leaving 5 bases of the junction unmatched. The CDR3 DNA is TGCGCCAGCAGCCAAGGGACAGGGCCCACTTCACCCCTCCACTTT. It yields the protein CASSQGTGPTSPLHF.

This rearrangement joins TRBV9 to TRBJ1-6, with TRBD1 matching over 7 bases. The trim removed 3 bases at V and 10 bases at J, leaving 4 bases unmatched. Germline-derived CDR1 and CDR2 are SGDLS and YYNGEE. This CDR3 is 13 amino acids long. CDR3: CASSATGASPLHF. CDR3 sequence (DNA): TGTGCCAGCAGCGCTACAGGGGCCTCACCCCTCCACTTT. The full variable domain, in which reference TRBV9 and TRBJ1-6 provide the parts outside the CDR3, is DSGVTQTPKHLITATGQRVTLRCSPRSGDLSVYWYQQSLDQGLQFLIQYYNGEERAKGNILERFSAQQFPDLHSELNLSSLELGDSALYFCASSATGASPLHFGNGTRLTVT.

This clone appeared a single time. The chain links TRBV5-4 to TRBJ2-5, with 9 bases lining up with TRBD2. The CDR3 runs 14 residues. With 4 bases clipped from V and 4 bases from J, the junction kept 5 bases outside the gene matches. Germline V gene data show CDR1 as SGHNT and CDR2 as YYREEE (reference sequence). CDR3 sequence (DNA): TGTGCCAGCAGCGGGGCGGGAGGGAGAGAGACCCAGTACTTC. Protein sequence: CASSGAGGRETQYF.

The V and J genes are TRBV27 and TRBJ2-3; maybe TRBD1 (6 bases). CDR3 length: 19 residues. The germline CDR1 and CDR2 sequences are MNHEY and SMNVEV (reference sequence). Trimming took off 5 bases at V and 1 base at J, with 25 bases between the two ends. The CDR3 region has the DNA TGTGCCAGCAGTCTGGGGTTGAGACAGGCCCCGCGCGGCACAGATACGCAGTATTTT. Translation gives CASSLGLRQAPRGTDTQYF.

The CDR3: CSVGNARTGPSTDTQYF. As DNA, the CDR3 is TGCAGCGTTGGAAATGCTCGGACAGGGCCTAGCACAGATACGCAGTATTTT. This chain links TRBV29-1 with TRBJ2-3; 8 bases fit TRBD1. V lost 4 bases, J lost 0 bases, and 12 bases stayed unmatched. The germline V gene encodes CDR1 SQVTM and CDR2 ANQGSEA. This CDR3 is 17 amino acids long.

This clone was counted a single time. This rearrangement joins TRBV11-2 to TRBJ1-3; D unresolved. Germline CDR1 and CDR2: SGHAT and FQNNGV. The CDR3 has 13 amino acids. The V end was cut by 5 bases, the J end by 4 bases, with 9 bases between. The CDR3 DNA reads TGTGCCAGCAGCCGAGGTGCGGGAAACACCATATATTTT. Its protein is CASSRGAGNTIYF.

V gene TRBV28 combines with J gene TRBJ1-2, with D perhaps matching TRBD1 (5 bases). The ends were cut back, 2 bases at V and 2 bases at J, with 15 bases in the middle. This CDR3 comprises 16 residues. Germline CDR1 MDHEN, CDR2 SYDVKM. The CDR3 DNA reads as TGTGCCAGCAGTTTACCGTCCCGGGACTCAAACTATGGCTACACCTTC. It translates to CASSLPSRDSNYGYTF.

This sequence joins TRBV7-8 and TRBJ1-2; D may be TRBD1 (5 bases). Germline V lookup: CDR1 SGHVS, CDR2 FQNEAQ. This CDR3 is built from 12 residues. V shed 5 bases and J shed 8 bases, with 12 bases lying between them. In DNA form, the CDR3 reads TGTGCCAGCAGCCCCAGGGTGAGCGGCTACACCTTC. This codes for CASSPRVSGYTF.

The CDR3 protein is CAWVPGAGAYNEQFF. The CDR3 bases are TGTGCCTGGGTTCCTGGGGCGGGAGCCTACAATGAGCAGTTCTTC. V is TRBV30 and J is TRBJ2-1, with 7 nucleotides matching TRBD2. The CDR3 loop spans 15 amino acids. After removal of 5 bases from V and 2 bases from J, the junction contained 9 bases not matched to a gene. The germline CDR1 and CDR2 sequences are GTSNPN and SVGIG (reference sequence).

The rearrangement uses TRBV18 and TRBJ2-5; the D gene is possibly TRBD2 (5 bases). The V and J ends lost 3 bases and 7 bases respectively, with 12 bases between them. The CDR3 has 13 residues. The germline gives CDR1 KGHSH, CDR2 LQKENI. CDR3 protein: CASSPTGSGTQYF. As DNA, the CDR3 is TGTGCCAGCTCACCTACGGGGTCGGGGACCCAGTACTTC.

The chain is built from TRBV6-1 and TRBJ1-5; D gene unclear. The CDR3 has 16 residues. V was clipped by 1 base and J by 2 bases, with 12 bases between them. Germline CDR1 reads MNHNS; CDR2 reads SASEGT. Written as DNA, the CDR3 is TGTGCCAGCAGTGAAGACGTCCCGTCGGGCAATCAGCCCCAGCATTTT. This codes for CASSEDVPSGNQPQHF.

V gene TRBV29-1 combines with J gene TRBJ2-5; no clear D. From germline, CDR1 is SQVTM and CDR2 ANQGSEA. Trimming pared 0 bases from V and 5 bases from J, leaving 7 bases between. The CDR3 sequence is 12 residues long. CDR3 amino acids: CSVEESLETQYF. The CDR3 coding sequence is TGCAGCGTTGAAGAGTCCCTGGAGACCCAGTACTTC.

This rearrangement joins TRBV4-1 to TRBJ1-5; TRBD1 agrees at 8 bases. In germline, CDR1 is MGHRA, CDR2 YSYEKL. Unmatched junction bases numbered 4, after V lost 3 bases and J lost 3 bases. The CDR3 loop spans 15 amino acids. CDR3 sequence reads: CASSQQGAFNQPQHF. The CDR3 coding sequence is TGCGCCAGCAGCCAGCAGGGGGCTTTCAATCAGCCCCAGCATTTT.

The chain joins TRBV19 to TRBJ2-3; 7 positions agree with TRBD1. CDR3 length: 14 amino acids. V dropped 7 bases and J dropped 0; count of bases not matched to a gene: 4. Germline V gene data show CDR1 as LNHDA and CDR2 as SQIVND (reference sequence). This CDR3 reads CASKGATSTDTQYF. In nucleotides, the CDR3 is TGTGCCAGTAAGGGGGCCACTAGCACAGATACGCAGTATTTT.

V is TRBV27 and J is TRBJ1-6; D gene ambiguous. Per the germline V gene, CDR1 is MNHEY and CDR2 is SMNVEV (reference sequence). CDR3 length: 13 residues. Trimming took off 5 bases at V and 9 bases at J, with 11 bases between the two ends. Here the CDR3 reads CASSAELFSPLHF. DNA of the CDR3: TGTGCCAGCAGTGCTGAGTTATTTTCACCCCTCCACTTT.

This rearrangement joins TRBV6-5 to TRBJ2-2; 8 bases are shared with TRBD1. V shed 7 bases and J 4 bases; nucleotides not matched to a gene: 8. The CDR3 covers 15 residues. CDR1 MNHEY and CDR2 SVGAGI come from the germline V gene. As DNA, the CDR3 is TGTGCCAGCACCCTGCAGGGGGCGGGCACCGGGGAGCTGTTTTTT. It encodes CASTLQGAGTGELFF.

V and J are TRBV12-5 and TRBJ1-4; 10 bases match TRBD1. The V and J ends lost 5 bases and 4 bases, in that order; junction bases with no gene match: 7. This CDR3 is built from 16 residues. Germline CDR1 LGHNT, CDR2 FRNRAP. CDR3 DNA sequence: TGTGCTAGTGGTCGATCCGGGACAGGGGATAATGAAAAACTGTTTTTT. It yields the protein CASGRSGTGDNEKLFF. Filled out from reference TRBV12-5 and TRBJ1-4, the complete variable domain reads DARVTQTPRHKVTEMGQEVTMRCQPILGHNTVFWYRQTMMQGLELLAYFRNRAPLDDSGMPKDRFSAEMPDATLATLKIQPSEPRDSAVYFCASGRSGTGDNEKLFFGSGTQLSVL.

In its sample, this clone was seen once. The V gene is TRBV10-3, the J gene TRBJ1-2, with TRBD1 as a possible D gene (6 bases). Germline V gene data show CDR1 as ENHRY and CDR2 as SYGVKD. V lost 0 bases to trimming and J lost 8 bases, with 13 bases between them. The CDR3 extends over 14 amino acids. The CDR3 bases are TGTGCCATCAGTGAGTCGACCAGGGGCGGCGGCTACACCTTC. Translated, it gives CAISESTRGGGYTF.